The T cell receptor (beta chain) under discussion was sequenced for a study of STAT5B mutations in CD4+ large granular lymphocyte leukemia. Findings and caveats of the study: Less than 30% of private leukemic clonotypes occurred rarely in other patients' non-leukemic repertoires.

Concerning this clone itself: Its antigen is unknown.

The protocol was immunoSEQ multiplex PCR, while the TCRdb copy is restricted to in-frame clones and leaves out a portion. In the table there are some 23,000 clones, 75% to 85% of which are singletons. Controls came from buffy coats of healthy blood donors. Germline trimming cut 7 bases from V and 8 bases from J; bases unmatched to any gene: 10. CDR1 and CDR2 (germline): SNHLY, FYNNEI. The CDR3 extends over 15 amino acids. Sequencing input: CD4+ T cells from blood buffy coats. This clonotype was sampled from a human donor in good health. The V and J genes are TRBV2 and TRBJ2-2; TRBD2 matches at 10 bases. The CDR3: CASMWTSGMRGELFF. The CDR3, as DNA: TGTGCCAGCATGTGGACTAGCGGAATGCGGGGGGAGCTGTTTTTT.